This T cell receptor beta chain comes out of a study of blood T cell repertoires in COVID-19. Study in general: From the United States, Italy and Spain came samples of acute and convalescent COVID-19.

Original processing methods: Counts of nucleated cells, estimated from reference gene primer amplification, were obtained. The method was immunoSEQ multiplex PCR; TCRdb's version includes in-frame clones alone and lacks a portion of them. That table furnishes V, J and clone size, whereas the DNA furnished D and trimming. This sample has 17,000 or so clones, with roughly four fifths found just once. V was cut by 5 bases and J by 11 bases, with 15 bases left in between. The CDR3 extends over 13 amino acids. The germline CDR1 and CDR2 sequences are SGHTA and FQGNSA. This clone appeared a single time. Source material: peripheral blood. This TCR was sampled from a middle-aged man with active or convalescent COVID-19. The V gene is TRBV7-2, the J gene TRBJ1-4; D remains unclear. Here the CDR3 reads CASSPRSGQKLFF. In nucleotides, the CDR3 is TGTGCCAGCAGCCCTCGGTCGGGTCAGAAACTGTTTTTT.